This T cell receptor beta chain was found in a study of vaccination and CD4 T cells after COVID-19. Across the study: Culture controls were given either a CEFX pool, an HIV-1 Nef pool, or no peptide.

Worth noting for this clonotype: Antigen specificity is unknown.

The treatment denotes: roughly nine-day PBMC culture with coronavirus spike peptide pools or control peptides (ViraFEST assay). Sequenced with the Oncomine TCR Beta short-read assay was DNA taken from cultured CD4+ T cells. One entry per CDR3 protein, called by TCRdb with MiXCR from the PCR reads. The sample lists roughly 4,800 distinct CDR3 sequences; about 19% were seen once. The clonotype was recovered from a human donor who had recovered from COVID-19. Sequenced sample: CD4+ T cells from blood, cultured in vitro.

CDR3: CASSVDAGSVDEQFF. DNA for the CDR3: TGTGCCAGCAGCGTAGACGCGGGGTCGGTCGATGAGCAGTTCTTC. This chain uses TRBV9 with TRBJ2-1; tentatively, D is TRBD2 (6 bases). V was clipped by 0 bases and J by 8 bases, with 15 bases between them. Germline assignment: CDR1 SGDLS and CDR2 YYNGEE. This CDR3 has 15 residues.